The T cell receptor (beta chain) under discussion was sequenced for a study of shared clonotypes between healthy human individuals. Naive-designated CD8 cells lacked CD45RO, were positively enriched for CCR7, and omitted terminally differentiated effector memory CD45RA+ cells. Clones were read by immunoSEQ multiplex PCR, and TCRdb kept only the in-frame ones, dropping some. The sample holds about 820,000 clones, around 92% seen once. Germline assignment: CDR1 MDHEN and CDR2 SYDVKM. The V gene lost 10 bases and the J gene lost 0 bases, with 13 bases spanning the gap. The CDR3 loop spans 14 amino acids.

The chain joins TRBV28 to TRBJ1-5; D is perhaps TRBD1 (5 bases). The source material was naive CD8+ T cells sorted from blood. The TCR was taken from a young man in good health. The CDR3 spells CATSGTYSNQPQHF. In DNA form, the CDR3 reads TGTGCCACCTCCGGGACCTATAGCAATCAGCCCCAGCATTTT. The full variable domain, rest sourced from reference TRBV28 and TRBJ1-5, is DVKVTQSSRYLVKRTGEKVFLECVQDMDHENMFWYRQDPGLGLRLIYFSYDVKMKEKGDIPEGYSVSREKKERFSLILESASTNQTSMYLCATSGTYSNQPQHFGDGTRLSIL.